A selection of T cell receptor beta chains follows, all from one sample in a study of T cell repertoires in cytomegalovirus infection. TCRdb redid the calling of the reads with MiXCR, one entry per CDR3 protein. Counted here are fewer than 650,000 distinct CDR3 sequences, approximately 40% occurring once; the ten biggest clones make up over 45%. These receptors' antigens are unknown. The sample consisted of cultured PBMCs, taken from culture after CMV antigen stimulation. These receptors all stem from a human donor in good health (CMV status not recorded). Some clones in this sample may be carry-over from other donors' samples. The CDR3 runs from the conserved cysteine through the conserved F or W. A D gene is named only where the DNA matches it firmly. The size entry is marked missing in some rows and otherwise reads once, few, many or a size class.

>TRBD2|TRBJ2-1|once|TRBV5-4
CASSSGLAATYNEQFF
TGTGCCAGCAGCTCAGGACTAGCCGCCACCTACAATGAGCAGTTCTTC
>TRBD2|TRBJ2-3|few|TRBV7-6
CASSRREGGALADTQYF
TGTGCCAGCAGCCGCCGGGAGGGGGGGGCCCTAGCCGATACGCAGTATTTT
>TRBD2|TRBJ2-3|NA|TRBV20-1
CQPGGGGALTDTQYF
TGCCAGCCCGGGGGCGGGGGGGCTCTGACAGATACGCAGTATTTT
>TRBD1|TRBJ2-5|few|TRBV6-2/TRBV6-3
CASSETGLVETQYF
TGTGCCAGCAGCGAGACAGGGTTGGTCGAGACCCAGTACTTC
>NA|TRBJ2-2|NA|TRBV30
CAWSPSVGTGELFF
TGTGCCTGGAGTCCTAGCGTGGGAACCGGGGAGCTGTTTTTT
>TRBD2|TRBJ2-1|NA|TRBV27
CASSGASGRVSYNEQFF
TGTGCCAGCAGTGGGGCTAGCGGGAGGGTCTCCTACAATGAGCAGTTCTTC
>NA|TRBJ1-1|few|TRBV7-9
CASSPQRSLVNTEAFF
TGTGCCAGCAGTCCTCAGCGTAGCCTAGTGAACACTGAAGCTTTCTTT
>TRBD2|TRBJ2-5|NA|TRBV3-1
CASSHGTIETQYF
TGTGCCAGCAGCCACGGGACTATAGAGACCCAGTACTTC
>NA|TRBJ1-1|few|TRBV7-8
CASSLESWRVGTEAFF
TGTGCCAGCAGCTTAGAGTCCTGGAGGGTCGGGACTGAAGCTTTCTTT
>TRBD2|TRBJ2-3|NA|TRBV5-6
CASSLGTSATSTDTQYF
TGTGCCAGCAGCTTGGGGACTAGCGCTACTAGCACAGATACGCAGTATTTT
>TRBD2|TRBJ2-2|many|TRBV18
CASSSGGNTGELFF
TGTGCCAGCAGCTCGGGAGGGAACACCGGGGAGCTGTTTTTT
>NA|TRBJ2-7|NA|TRBV7-2
CASSARRIYYEQYF
TGTGCCAGCAGCGCCCGTAGGATTTACTACGAGCAGTACTTC